The entry that follows covers one T cell receptor (beta chain) sequence. The length of the CDR3 is 15 residues. Germline V CDR1 and CDR2: MNHEY, SVGAGI. The study made its TRB cDNA libraries by 5' RACE, adding UMI labels. TCRdb re-called the 5' RACE reads and catalogs CDR3 proteins one per entry, DNA excluded. Its table lists over 100,000 distinct CDR3 sequences. The data were obtained in a study of CXCR3-negative and CXCR3-positive naive CD8 T cells. The sequence was obtained from a human donor in good health. Some clones in this sample may be carry-over from other donors' samples. The sequenced sample consisted of naive CXCR3- CD8+ T cells from blood. Subset defined: CD45RO-CCR7+CD27+CD95- naive CD8+ T cells lacking CXCR3 (TNR3-). The chain uses TRBV6-5 and TRBJ1-1; TCRdb reports TRBD1, a call that lacks DNA to check it against. The CDR3 protein is CASRSDRGVNTEAFF.